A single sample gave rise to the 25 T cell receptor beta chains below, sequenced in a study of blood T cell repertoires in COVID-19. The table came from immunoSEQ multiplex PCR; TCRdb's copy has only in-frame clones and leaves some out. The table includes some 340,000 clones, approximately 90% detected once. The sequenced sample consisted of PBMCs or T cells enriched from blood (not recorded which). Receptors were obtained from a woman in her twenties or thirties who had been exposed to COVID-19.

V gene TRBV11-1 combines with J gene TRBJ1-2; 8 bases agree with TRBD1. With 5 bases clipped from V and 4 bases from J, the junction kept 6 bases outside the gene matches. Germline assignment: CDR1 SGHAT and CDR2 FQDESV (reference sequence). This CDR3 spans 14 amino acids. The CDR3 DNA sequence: TGTGCCAGCAGCGCTCAGGGGGCCCTCTATGGCTACACCTTC. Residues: CASSAQGALYGYTF.

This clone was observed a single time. CDR3 loop: CAISGSTGAGNTIYF. In DNA form, the CDR3 reads TGTGCCATCAGTGGGTCGACAGGGGCTGGAAACACCATATATTTT. The V and J genes are TRBV10-3 and TRBJ1-3, with 8 bases matching TRBD1. The CDR3 is 15 amino acids. Germline CDR1 ENHRY, CDR2 SYGVKD. After removal of 4 bases from V and 2 bases from J, the junction contained 4 bases not matched to a gene.

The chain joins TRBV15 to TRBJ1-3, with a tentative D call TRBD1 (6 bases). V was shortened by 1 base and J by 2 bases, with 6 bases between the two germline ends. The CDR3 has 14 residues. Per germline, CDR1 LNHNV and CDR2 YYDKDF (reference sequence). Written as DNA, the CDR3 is TGTGCCACCAGCAGAGGGGGGCCTGGAAACACCATATATTTT. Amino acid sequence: CATSRGGPGNTIYF.

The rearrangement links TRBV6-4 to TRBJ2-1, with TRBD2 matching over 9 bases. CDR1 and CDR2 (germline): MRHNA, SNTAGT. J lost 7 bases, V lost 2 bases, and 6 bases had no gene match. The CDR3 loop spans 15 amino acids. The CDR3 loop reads CASSDMLAGRNEQFF. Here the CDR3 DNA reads TGTGCCAGCAGTGACATGCTAGCGGGGAGGAATGAGCAGTTCTTC.

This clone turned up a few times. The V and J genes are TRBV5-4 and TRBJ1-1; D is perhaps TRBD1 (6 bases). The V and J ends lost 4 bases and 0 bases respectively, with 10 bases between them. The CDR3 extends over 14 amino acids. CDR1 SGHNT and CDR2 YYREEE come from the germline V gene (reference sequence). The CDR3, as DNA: TGTGCCAGCAGCCTCAGGGGAATGAACACTGAAGCTTTCTTT. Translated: CASSLRGMNTEAFF.

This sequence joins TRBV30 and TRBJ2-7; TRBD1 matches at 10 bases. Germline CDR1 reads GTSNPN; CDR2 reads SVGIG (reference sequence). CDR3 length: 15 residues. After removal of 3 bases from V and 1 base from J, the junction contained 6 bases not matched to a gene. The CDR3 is CAWRYPGQGSYEQYF. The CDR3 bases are TGTGCCTGGAGATACCCGGGACAGGGGTCCTACGAGCAGTACTTC.

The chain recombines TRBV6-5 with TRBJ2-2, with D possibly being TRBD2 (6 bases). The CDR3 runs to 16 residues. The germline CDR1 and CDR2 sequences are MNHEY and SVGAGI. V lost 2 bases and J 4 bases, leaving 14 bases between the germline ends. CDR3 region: CASSYPEGTGTGELFF. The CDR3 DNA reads TGTGCCAGCAGTTACCCGGAGGGAACGGGCACCGGGGAGCTGTTTTTT.

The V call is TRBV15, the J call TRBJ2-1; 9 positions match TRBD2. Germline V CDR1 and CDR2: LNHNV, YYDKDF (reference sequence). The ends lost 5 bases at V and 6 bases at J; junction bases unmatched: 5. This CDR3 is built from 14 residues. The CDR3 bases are TGTGCCACCAGCTTGGGACTAGCAGTCAATGAGCAGTTCTTC. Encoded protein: CATSLGLAVNEQFF.

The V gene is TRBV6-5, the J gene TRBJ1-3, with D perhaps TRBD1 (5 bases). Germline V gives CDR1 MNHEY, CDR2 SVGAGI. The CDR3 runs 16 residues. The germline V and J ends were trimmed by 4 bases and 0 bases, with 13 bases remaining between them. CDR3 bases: TGTGCCAGCAGTTCAACTCAGGGCATCTCTGGAAACACCATATATTTT. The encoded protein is CASSSTQGISGNTIYF.

CDR3 sequence: CAISQNEKLFF. The CDR3 nucleotides read TGTGCCATCAGTCAGAATGAAAAACTGTTTTTT. The chain joins TRBV10-3 to TRBJ1-4; no firm D call. V was shortened by 5 bases and J by 5 bases, with 3 bases between the two germline ends. Per the germline V gene, CDR1 is ENHRY and CDR2 is SYGVKD. The CDR3 loop spans 11 amino acids.

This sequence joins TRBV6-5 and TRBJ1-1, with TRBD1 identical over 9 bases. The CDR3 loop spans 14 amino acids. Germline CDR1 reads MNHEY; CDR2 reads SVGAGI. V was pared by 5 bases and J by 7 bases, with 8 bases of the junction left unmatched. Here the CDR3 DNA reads TGTGCCAGCAGTCCGAACAGGGGGCTCGGTGAAGCTTTCTTT. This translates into CASSPNRGLGEAFF.

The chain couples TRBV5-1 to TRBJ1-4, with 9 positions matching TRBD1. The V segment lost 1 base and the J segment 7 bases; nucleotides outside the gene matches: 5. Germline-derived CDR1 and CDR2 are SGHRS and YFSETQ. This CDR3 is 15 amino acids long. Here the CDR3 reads CASSLSGQGREKLFF. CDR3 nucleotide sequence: TGCGCCAGCAGCTTGTCGGGACAGGGTCGTGAAAAACTGTTTTTT.

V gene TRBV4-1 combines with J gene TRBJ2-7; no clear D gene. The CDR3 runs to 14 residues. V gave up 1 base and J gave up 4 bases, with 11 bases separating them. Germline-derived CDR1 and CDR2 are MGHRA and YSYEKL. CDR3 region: CASSQAGSPYEQYF. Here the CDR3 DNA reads TGCGCCAGCAGCCAAGCCGGGTCTCCTTACGAGCAGTACTTC.

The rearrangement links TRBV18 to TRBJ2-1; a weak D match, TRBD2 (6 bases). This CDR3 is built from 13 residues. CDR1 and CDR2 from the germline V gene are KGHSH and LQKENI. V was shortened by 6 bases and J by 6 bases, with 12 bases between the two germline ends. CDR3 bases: TGTGCCAGCTCGCGGGGCGAAGCCAATGAGCAGTTCTTC. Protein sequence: CASSRGEANEQFF.

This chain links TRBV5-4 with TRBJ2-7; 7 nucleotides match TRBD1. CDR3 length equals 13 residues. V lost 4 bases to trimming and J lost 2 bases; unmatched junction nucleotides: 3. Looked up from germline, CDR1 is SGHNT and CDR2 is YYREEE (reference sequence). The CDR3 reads CASSTDRAYEQYF. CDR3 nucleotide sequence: TGTGCCAGCAGCACCGACAGGGCCTACGAGCAGTACTTC.

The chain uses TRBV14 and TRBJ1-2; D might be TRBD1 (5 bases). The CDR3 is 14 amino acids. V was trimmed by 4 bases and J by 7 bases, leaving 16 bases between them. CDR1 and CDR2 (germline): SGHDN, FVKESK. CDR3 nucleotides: TGTGCCAGCAGCCCTTATTGGGGCTCGGGTGGCTACACCTTC. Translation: CASSPYWGSGGYTF.

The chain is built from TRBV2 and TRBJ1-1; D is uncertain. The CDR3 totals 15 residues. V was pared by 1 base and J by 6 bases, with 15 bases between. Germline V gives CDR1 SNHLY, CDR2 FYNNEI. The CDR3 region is CASSEGLTRSPEAFF. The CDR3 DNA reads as TGTGCCAGCAGTGAAGGGTTGACACGATCTCCTGAAGCTTTCTTT.

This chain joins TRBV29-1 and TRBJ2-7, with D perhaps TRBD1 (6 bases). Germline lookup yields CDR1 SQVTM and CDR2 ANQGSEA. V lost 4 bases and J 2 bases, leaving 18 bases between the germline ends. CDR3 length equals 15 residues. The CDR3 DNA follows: TGCAGCGTTGCCCCCACAGGGTTGGGGACCTACGAGCAGTACTTC. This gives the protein CSVAPTGLGTYEQYF.

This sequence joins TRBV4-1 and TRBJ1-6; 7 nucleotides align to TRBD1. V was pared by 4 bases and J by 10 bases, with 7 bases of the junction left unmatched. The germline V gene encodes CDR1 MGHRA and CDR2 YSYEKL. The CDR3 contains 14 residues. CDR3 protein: CASSLADRDSPLHF. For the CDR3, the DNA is TGCGCCAGCAGCCTAGCAGACAGGGACTCACCCCTCCACTTT.

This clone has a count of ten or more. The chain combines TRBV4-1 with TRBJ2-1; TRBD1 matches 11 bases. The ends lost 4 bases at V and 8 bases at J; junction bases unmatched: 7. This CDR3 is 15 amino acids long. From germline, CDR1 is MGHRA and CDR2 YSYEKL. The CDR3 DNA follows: TGCGCCAGCAGCCCGGGACAGGGGGAGGGGTATGAGCAGTTCTTC. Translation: CASSPGQGEGYEQFF.

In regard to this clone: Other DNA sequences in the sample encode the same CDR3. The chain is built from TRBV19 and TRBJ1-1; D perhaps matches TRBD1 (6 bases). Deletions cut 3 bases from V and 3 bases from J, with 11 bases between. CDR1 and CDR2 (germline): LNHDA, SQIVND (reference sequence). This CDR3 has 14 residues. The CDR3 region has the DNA TGTGCCAGTAGTATCAGCAGGGGTGACACTGAAGCTTTCTTT. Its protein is CASSISRGDTEAFF.

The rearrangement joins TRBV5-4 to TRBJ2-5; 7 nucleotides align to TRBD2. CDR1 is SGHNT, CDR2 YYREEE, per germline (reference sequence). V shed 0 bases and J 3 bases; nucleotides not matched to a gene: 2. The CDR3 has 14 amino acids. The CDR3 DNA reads TGTGCCAGCAGCTTGGGGGCGGGGGAAGAGACCCAGTACTTC. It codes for CASSLGAGEETQYF.

The DNA of the CDR3 is TGCGCCAGCAGCCCCAGACCGACAGACAATCGCAATCAGCCCCAGCATTTT. Its translation: CASSPRPTDNRNQPQHF. The rearrangement links TRBV10-1 to TRBJ1-5, with D maybe TRBD1 (5 bases). Germline values: CDR1 WNHNN, CDR2 SYGVQD (reference sequence). The ends were cut back, 6 bases at V and 2 bases at J, with 20 bases in the middle. This CDR3 has 17 amino acids.

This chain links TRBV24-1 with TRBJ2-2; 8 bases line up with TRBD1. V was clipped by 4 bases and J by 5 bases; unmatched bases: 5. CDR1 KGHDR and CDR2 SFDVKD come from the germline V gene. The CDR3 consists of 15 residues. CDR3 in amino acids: CATSEAGGLTGELFF. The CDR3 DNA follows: TGTGCCACCAGTGAGGCAGGGGGCCTAACCGGGGAGCTGTTTTTT.

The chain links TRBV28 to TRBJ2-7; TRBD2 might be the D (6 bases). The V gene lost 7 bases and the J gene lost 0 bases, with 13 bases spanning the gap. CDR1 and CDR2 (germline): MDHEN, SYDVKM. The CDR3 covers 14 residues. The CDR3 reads CASKQGTFSYEQYF. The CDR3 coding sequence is TGTGCCAGCAAACAAGGGACTTTCTCCTACGAGCAGTACTTC. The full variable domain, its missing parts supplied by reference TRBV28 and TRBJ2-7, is DVKVTQSSRYLVKRTGEKVFLECVQDMDHENMFWYRQDPGLGLRLIYFSYDVKMKEKGDIPEGYSVSREKKERFSLILESASTNQTSMYLCASKQGTFSYEQYFGPGTRLTVT.